The sequence of this T cell receptor beta chain was determined in a study of cytomegalovirus exposure and HLA in healthy donors. About the research overall: The Caucasian-associated ancestry cluster contained 81% of the roughly 390 genotyped donors.

CDR1 and CDR2 (germline): LGHNA, YSLEER. This CDR3 has 13 residues. V lost 0 bases, J lost 3 bases, and 6 bases lay in between. Concerning this clone: Its specificity is not known.

The PCR made use of 60 Vbeta and 13 Jbeta primers. Libraries were prepared by immunoSEQ multiplex PCR; TCRdb keeps only in-frame clonotypes and omits some of them. The data show about 100,000 clones, with about 70% seen just once and about 4.5% held by the top ten. General study results and limits: Per published accounts, TCR beta sequences correctly predicted the HLA-A and HLA-B alleles of most subjects. With further analysis later on, most CMV-associated TCR beta chains appeared HLA-restricted. Fewer N-insertions (relative to the roughly 720-donor mean) were reportedly seen in an Asian-associated ancestry cluster in a later analysis.

Sequencing was done on a sample of PBMCs. This TCR came from a woman aged 18-30 years in good health and CMV-seropositive. This sequence joins TRBV4-3 and TRBJ2-7; no definite D call. CDR3 residues: CASSQESGYEQYF. The CDR3 DNA reads TGCGCCAGCAGCCAAGAGAGTGGCTACGAGCAGTACTTC.